The clone carrying this T cell receptor beta chain has only one observation. Antigen: not known. The data were taken from a study of blood T cells in healthy people across ages. Study-wide points: Donors of long life had a larger count of naive CD4+ cells and greater diversity than aged donors.

Germline values: CDR1 SGHTA, CDR2 FQGNSA. The CDR3 runs to 14 residues. Trimming shortened V by 1 base and J by 7 bases, and 13 bases separated the two germline ends. A sample-barcoded 5' primer and a J-beta primer mix were used in a second PCR of about 7 to 11 cycles. Each cDNA molecule received a tag from a template-switch adaptor that had 12 random nucleotides. TCRdb fed the 5' RACE reads into MiXCR, producing one record per CDR3 protein. The sample includes some 1.1 million distinct CDR3 sequences, more than 30% of them seen just once. This receptor was obtained from a man aged 18 to 30 in good health. Sequenced input: blood. The J gene is TRBJ1-1, the V gene TRBV7-2; D unclear. CDR3 protein: CASSLGSQVNEAFF. The CDR3 region has the DNA TGTGCCAGCAGCTTAGGTTCGCAGGTGAATGAAGCTTTCTTT.